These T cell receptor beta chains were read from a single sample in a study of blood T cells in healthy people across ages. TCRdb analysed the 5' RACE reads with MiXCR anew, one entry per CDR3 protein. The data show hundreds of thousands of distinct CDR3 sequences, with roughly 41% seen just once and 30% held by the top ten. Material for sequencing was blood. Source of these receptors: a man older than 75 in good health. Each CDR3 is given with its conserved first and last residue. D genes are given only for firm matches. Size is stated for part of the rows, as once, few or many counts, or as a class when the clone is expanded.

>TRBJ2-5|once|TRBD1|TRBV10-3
CAIRPTGEETQYF
TGTGCCATCAGACCAACAGGGGAAGAGACCCAGTACTTC
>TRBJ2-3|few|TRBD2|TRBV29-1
CSVVGLAESTDTQYF
TGCAGCGTTGTCGGACTAGCTGAGTCCACAGATACGCAGTATTTT
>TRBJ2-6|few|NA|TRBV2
CASSYHGSTGANVLTF
TGTGCCAGCAGTTACCACGGATCAACTGGGGCCAACGTCCTGACTTTC
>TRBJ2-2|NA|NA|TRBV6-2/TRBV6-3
CASSARRGTAGELFF
TGTGCCAGCAGTGCCCGCAGGGGAACGGCCGGGGAGCTGTTTTTT
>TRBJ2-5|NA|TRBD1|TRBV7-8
CASSVAGTGEETQYF
TGTGCCAGCAGCGTGGCCGGGACAGGGGAAGAGACCCAGTACTTC
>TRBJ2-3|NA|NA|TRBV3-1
CASSHTSRGLGLHTDTQYF
TGTGCCAGCAGCCATACCTCGAGGGGGTTGGGGCTCCACACAGATACGCAGTATTTT
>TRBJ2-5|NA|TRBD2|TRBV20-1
CSARTSGSPQETQYF
TGCAGTGCCCGGACTAGCGGGAGCCCCCAAGAGACCCAGTACTTC
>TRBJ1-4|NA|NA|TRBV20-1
CSARPGIRANEKLFF
TGCAGTGCTAGGCCGGGGATAAGGGCTAATGAAAAACTGTTTTTT
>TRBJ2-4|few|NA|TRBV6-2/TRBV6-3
CASSPVSNIQYF
TGTGCCAGCAGTCCGGTGTCAAACATTCAGTACTTC
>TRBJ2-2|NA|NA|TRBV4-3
CASSQAERNTGELFF
TGCGCCAGCAGCCAAGCTGAACGAAACACCGGGGAGCTGTTTTTT
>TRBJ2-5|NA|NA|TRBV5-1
CASNAVFQETQYF
TGCGCCAGCAATGCAGTTTTCCAAGAGACCCAGTACTTC
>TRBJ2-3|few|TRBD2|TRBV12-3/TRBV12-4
CASSQTSGISSTDTQYF
TGTGCCAGCAGCCAGACTAGCGGGATCTCTAGCACAGATACGCAGTATTTT
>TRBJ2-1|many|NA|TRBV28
CASSTPRRGEQFF
TGTGCCAGCAGTACCCCCAGACGGGGGGAGCAGTTCTTC
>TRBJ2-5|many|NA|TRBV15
CATSRGHSEKGETQYF
TGTGCCACCAGCAGAGGACACTCCGAGAAGGGGGAGACCCAGTACTTC
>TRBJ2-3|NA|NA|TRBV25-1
CAGSFSTSTDTQYF
TGTGCCGGCAGTTTTAGTACCAGCACAGATACGCAGTATTTT
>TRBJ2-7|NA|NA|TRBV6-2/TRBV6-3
CASSYSPINYEQYF
TGTGCCAGCAGTTACTCGCCCATTAACTACGAGCAGTACTTC
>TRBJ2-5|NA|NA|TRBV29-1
CSVAVGQETQYF
TGCAGCGTTGCTGTGGGTCAAGAGACCCAGTACTTC